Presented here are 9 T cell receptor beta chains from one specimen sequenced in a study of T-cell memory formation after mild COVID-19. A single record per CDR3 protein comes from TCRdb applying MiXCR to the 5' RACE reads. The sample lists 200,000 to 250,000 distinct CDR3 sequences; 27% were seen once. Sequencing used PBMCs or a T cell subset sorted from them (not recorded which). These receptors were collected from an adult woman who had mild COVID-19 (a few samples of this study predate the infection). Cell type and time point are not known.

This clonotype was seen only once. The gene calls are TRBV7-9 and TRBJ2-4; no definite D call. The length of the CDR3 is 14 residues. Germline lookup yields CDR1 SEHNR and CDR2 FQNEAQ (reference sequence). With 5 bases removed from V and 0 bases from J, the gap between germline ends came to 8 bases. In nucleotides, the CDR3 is TGTGCCAGCAGCCGAGATTTAGCCAAAAACATTCAGTACTTC. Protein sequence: CASSRDLAKNIQYF.

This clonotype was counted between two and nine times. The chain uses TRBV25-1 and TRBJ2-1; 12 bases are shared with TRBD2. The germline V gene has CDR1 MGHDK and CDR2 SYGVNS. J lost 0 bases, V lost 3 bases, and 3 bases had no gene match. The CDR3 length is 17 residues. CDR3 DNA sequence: TGTGCCAGCAGTGATCCGGGACTAGCGGGCTCCTACAATGAGCAGTTCTTC. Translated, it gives CASSDPGLAGSYNEQFF.

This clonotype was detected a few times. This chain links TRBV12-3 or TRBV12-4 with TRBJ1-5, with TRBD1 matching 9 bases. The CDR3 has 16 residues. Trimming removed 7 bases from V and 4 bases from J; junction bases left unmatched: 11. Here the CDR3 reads CASTPSPTGGNQPQHF. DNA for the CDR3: TGTGCCAGCACCCCAAGCCCGACAGGGGGAAATCAGCCCCAGCATTTT.

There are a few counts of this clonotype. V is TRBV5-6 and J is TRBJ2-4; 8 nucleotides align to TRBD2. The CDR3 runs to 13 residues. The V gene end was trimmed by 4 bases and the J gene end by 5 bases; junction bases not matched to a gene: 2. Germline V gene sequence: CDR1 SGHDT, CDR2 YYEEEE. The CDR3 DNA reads TGTGCCAGCAGCCCGGGACTAGAAAACATTCAGTACTTC. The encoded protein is CASSPGLENIQYF.

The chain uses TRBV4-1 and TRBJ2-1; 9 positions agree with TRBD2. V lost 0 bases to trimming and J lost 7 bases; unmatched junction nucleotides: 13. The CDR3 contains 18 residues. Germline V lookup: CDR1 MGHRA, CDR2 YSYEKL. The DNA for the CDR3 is TGCGCCAGCAGCCAAGATAGAGTTGGAGCGGGGGGCGCGAATGAGCAGTTCTTC. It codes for CASSQDRVGAGGANEQFF.

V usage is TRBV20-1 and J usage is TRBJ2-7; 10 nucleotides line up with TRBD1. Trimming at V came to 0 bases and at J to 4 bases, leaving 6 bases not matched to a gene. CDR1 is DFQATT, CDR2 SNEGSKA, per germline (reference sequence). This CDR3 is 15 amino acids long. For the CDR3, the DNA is TGCAGTGCTAGAGAACCGACAGGGGGCGGGTACGAGCAGTACTTC. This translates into CSAREPTGGGYEQYF.

As DNA, the CDR3 is TGCGCCAGCAGCCGCGGGACACCTAACACTGAAGCTTTCTTT. Translated, it gives CASSRGTPNTEAFF. The chain joins TRBV4-1 to TRBJ1-1, with a weak D call TRBD1 (6 bases). Per germline, CDR1 MGHRA and CDR2 YSYEKL. The length of the CDR3 is 14 residues. The germline V and J ends were trimmed by 4 bases and 2 bases, with 11 bases remaining between them.

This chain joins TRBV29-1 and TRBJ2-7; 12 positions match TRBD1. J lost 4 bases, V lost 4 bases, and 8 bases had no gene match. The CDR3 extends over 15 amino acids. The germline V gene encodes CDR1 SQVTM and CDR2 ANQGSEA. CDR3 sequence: CSVGRGQGAFYEQYF. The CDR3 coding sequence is TGCAGCGTTGGCCGGGGACAGGGGGCTTTTTACGAGCAGTACTTC.

The CDR3 spells CASSRPSGVSYNEQFF. The CDR3 nucleotides read TGTGCCAGCAGCCGGCCTAGCGGGGTATCCTACAATGAGCAGTTCTTC. V gene TRBV7-9 combines with J gene TRBJ2-1; 9 bases align to TRBD2. CDR3 length: 16 residues. The V gene end was trimmed by 5 bases and the J gene end by 1 base; junction bases not matched to a gene: 6. CDR1 is SEHNR and CDR2 is FQNEAQ in the germline V gene (reference sequence).